A selection of T cell receptor beta chains follows, all from one sample in a study of Tregs in tolerant kidney transplant recipients. TCRdb keeps only in-frame clones here, not all; method: immunoSEQ multiplex PCR. The table records fewer than 65,000 clones, approximately 83% of them present only once. The source was Tregs from blood, collected before the transplant. The receptors were sampled from a human donor who received a combined kidney and bone marrow transplant. Each CDR3 is given with its conserved first and last residue. A D gene is named only where the DNA matches it firmly. Size is omitted from some rows. Given values are once, few, many or a class for expanded clones.

>NA|NA|TRBJ1-2|TRBV5-1
CASSLSSRLGVGYTF
TGCGCCAGCAGCTTGTCTTCCCGGCTTGGGGTCGGCTACACCTTC
>NA|NA|TRBJ1-1|TRBV4-3
CASSQGGGRANTEAFF
TGCGCCAGCAGCCAGGGGGGCGGCAGGGCGAACACTGAAGCTTTCTTT
>NA|NA|TRBJ2-7|TRBV10-3
CAISEPGGSYEQYF
TGTGCCATCAGTGAGCCCGGCGGGTCCTACGAGCAGTACTTC
>NA|NA|TRBJ1-2|TRBV6-5
CASSYSGGISNYGYTF
TGTGCCAGCAGTTACTCGGGGGGGATTTCGAACTATGGCTACACCTTC
>NA|NA|TRBJ1-5|TRBV2
CASSPDQGENQPQHF
TGTGCCAGCAGCCCCGACCAGGGCGAAAATCAGCCCCAGCATTTT
>NA|NA|TRBJ1-3|TRBV28
CASSGGHRNTIYF
TGTGCCAGCAGTGGAGGACACCGAAACACCATATATTTT
>NA|TRBD1|TRBJ2-7|TRBV7-9
CASSFDRVSYEQYF
TGTGCCAGCAGCTTCGACAGGGTTTCCTACGAGCAGTACTTC
>few|NA|TRBJ1-5|TRBV5-4
CAMKDKRMNQPQHF
TGTGCCATGAAGGACAAACGGATGAATCAGCCCCAGCATTTT
>NA|NA|TRBJ2-7|TRBV28
CASSPPHGVLVDEQYF
TGTGCCAGCAGCCCCCCTCATGGGGTTCTCGTCGACGAGCAGTACTTC
>NA|TRBD1|TRBJ1-3|TRBV11-2
CASSLALSQTGRPNTIYF
TGTGCCAGCAGCTTAGCCCTCTCACAGACAGGGCGCCCAAACACCATATATTTT
>NA|TRBD1|TRBJ2-1|TRBV28
CASSKSGTVYNEQFF
TGTGCCAGCAGTAAATCCGGGACAGTGTACAATGAGCAGTTCTTC
>NA|TRBD2|TRBJ2-7|TRBV18
CASSPREGPYEQYF
TGTGCCAGCTCACCACGGGAGGGGCCCTACGAGCAGTACTTC
>NA|NA|TRBJ1-4|TRBV4-2
CASSQDLTAGNEKLFF
TGTGCCAGCAGCCAAGATCTGACAGCGGGTAATGAAAAACTGTTTTTT
>few|NA|TRBJ2-1|TRBV6-5
CASSEVSGYEQFF
TGTGCCAGCAGTGAAGTTAGTGGCTATGAGCAGTTCTTC
>NA|TRBD2|TRBJ2-5|TRBV28
CASSPRLGLAGPQETQYF
TGTGCCAGCAGTCCCCGTCTTGGACTAGCGGGGCCACAAGAGACCCAGTACTTC
>NA|NA|TRBJ1-2|TRBV6-7
CASSCGRARGYTF
TGTGCCAGCAGTTGTGGGCGGGCTCGGGGCTACACCTTC
>few|TRBD1|TRBJ1-2|TRBV5-6
CASSQIDRVDGYTF
TGTGCCAGCAGCCAGATTGACAGGGTTGATGGCTACACCTTC
>NA|NA|TRBJ2-7|TRBV6-1
CASRSRGTYEQYF
TGTGCCAGCAGAAGTAGAGGCACCTACGAGCAGTACTTC
>NA|TRBD1|TRBJ1-1|TRBV4-1
CASSQNLARGAGGYAEAFF
TGCGCCAGCAGCCAAAATCTCGCACGGGGGGCAGGGGGTTACGCTGAAGCTTTCTTT
>NA|NA|TRBJ1-1|TRBV19
CASSIWGGRANTEAFF
TGTGCCAGTAGTATATGGGGTGGCAGGGCGAACACTGAAGCTTTCTTT
>NA|TRBD2|TRBJ2-1|TRBV5-5
CASSLGGGTSYNEQFF
TGTGCCAGCAGCTTAGGCGGGGGGACCTCCTACAATGAGCAGTTCTTC
>few|NA|TRBJ1-2|TRBV28
CASSLSSGYGGGYTF
TGTGCCAGCAGTTTAAGTTCAGGGTATGGGGGTGGCTACACCTTC
>NA|NA|TRBJ2-3|TRBV7-2
CASSLGGTTSTDTQYF
TGTGCCAGCAGCTTAGGGGGGACGACTAGCACAGATACGCAGTATTTT
>NA|NA|TRBJ2-7|TRBV2
CASSENYEQYF
TGTGCCAGCAGTGAAAACTACGAGCAGTACTTC
>NA|NA|TRBJ2-3|TRBV5-4
CASSLRRTGGDTQYF
TGTGCCAGCAGCTTGAGGCGGACTGGAGGAGATACGCAGTATTTT
>few|TRBD1|TRBJ1-3|TRBV19
CASRTQGDTIYF
TGTGCCAGTAGGACACAGGGGGACACCATATATTTT
>NA|NA|TRBJ2-1|TRBV6-1
CASSPLGEQFF
TGTGCCAGCAGTCCCCTGGGGGAGCAGTTCTTC